A selection of T cell receptor beta chains follows, all from one sample in a study of blood T cell repertoires in COVID-19. Generated by immunoSEQ multiplex PCR, the TCRdb table keeps only in-frame clones and is missing some. Of around 200,000 clones in the sample, over 80% were seen once. Sequencing input: PBMCs or T cells enriched from blood (not recorded which). Receptors were obtained from a man aged 18-30 years with acute COVID-19. The CDR3 runs from the conserved cysteine through the conserved F or W. D genes are given only for firm matches. Size tells how often a clone was seen (once, few, many) or the class of an expanded clone, and some rows leave it out.

v_gene	d_gene	abundance	j_gene	CDR3aa	CDR3nt
TRBV28	TRBD1	.	TRBJ2-2	CASSLGTGGTGELFF	TGTGCCAGCAGTTTGGGGACAGGGGGCACCGGGGAGCTGTTTTTT
TRBV11-2	.	.	TRBJ2-3	CASSPSGVADYTDTQYF	TGTGCCAGCAGCCCGTCGGGGGTCGCAGACTACACAGATACGCAGTATTTT
TRBV27	TRBD2	.	TRBJ2-7	CASSLSGVPYEQYF	TGTGCCAGCAGCCTTAGCGGGGTCCCCTACGAGCAGTACTTC
TRBV11-2	.	.	TRBJ1-1	CASSFQGKTGEAFF	TGTGCCAGCAGTTTCCAGGGGAAAACGGGTGAAGCTTTCTTT
TRBV27	TRBD1	.	TRBJ2-1	CASSVSGTGEFQSDEQFF	TGTGCCAGCAGTGTATCCGGGACAGGGGAGTTTCAAAGCGATGAGCAGTTCTTC
TRBV29-1	TRBD1	.	TRBJ1-5	CSVEQGENQPQHF	TGCAGCGTTGAACAGGGGGAGAATCAGCCCCAGCATTTT
TRBV10-3	TRBD2	.	TRBJ2-5	CAIILRLAGVETQYF	TGTGCCATCATCCTACGCCTAGCGGGAGTAGAGACCCAGTACTTC
TRBV19	.	.	TRBJ1-2	CASSIDLADINYGYTF	TGTGCCAGTAGTATAGATCTGGCAGACATTAACTATGGCTACACCTTC
TRBV9	.	few	TRBJ2-1	CASSVDPQGVSNEQFF	TGTGCCAGCAGCGTAGATCCACAGGGTGTATCCAATGAGCAGTTCTTC
TRBV30	.	.	TRBJ1-4	CAWSVWATSTNEKLFF	TGTGCCTGGAGTGTATGGGCCACATCAACTAATGAAAAACTGTTTTTT
TRBV10-2	TRBD1	.	TRBJ2-3	CASNRGADTQYF	TGCGCCAGCAACAGGGGTGCAGATACGCAGTATTTT
TRBV7-8	.	.	TRBJ2-7	CASSPSYEQYF	TGTGCCAGCAGCCCGAGCTACGAGCAGTACTTC
TRBV27	TRBD1	.	TRBJ2-7	CASSLSGTGHTRRYF	TGTGCCAGCAGTTTAAGTGGGACAGGCCATACGCGGAGGTACTTC
TRBV28	.	.	TRBJ1-1	CASSLGSRGKNTEAFF	TGTGCCAGCAGTTTAGGAAGTAGGGGGAAGAACACTGAAGCTTTCTTT
TRBV6-5	.	.	TRBJ1-5	CASKRWSGNQPQHF	TGTGCCAGCAAACGTTGGTCGGGCAATCAGCCCCAGCATTTT
TRBV7-9	.	few	TRBJ1-4	CASSLGPRDEKLFF	TGTGCCAGCAGCTTGGGGCCAAGGGATGAAAAACTGTTTTTT
TRBV10-3	.	.	TRBJ1-1	CATSVQADTEAFF	TGTGCCACCAGTGTTCAGGCAGACACTGAAGCTTTCTTT
TRBV6-5	.	.	TRBJ2-7	CASSLGVIGYEQYF	TGTGCCAGCAGTTTGGGAGTAATAGGGTACGAGCAGTACTTC
TRBV7-2	TRBD1	.	TRBJ1-5	CASSLPARGENQPQHF	TGTGCCAGCAGCTTGCCCGCCAGGGGGGAAAATCAGCCCCAGCATTTT
TRBV28	TRBD2	.	TRBJ2-1	CASSLGQGGYEQFF	TGTGCCAGCAGTTTAGGGCAGGGAGGGTATGAGCAGTTCTTC
TRBV3-1/TRBV3-2	TRBD1	.	TRBJ1-2	CASSQAGTGRGHGYTF	TGTGCCAGCAGCCAAGCCGGGACAGGACGGGGGCATGGCTACACCTTC
TRBV11-2	TRBD1	.	TRBJ2-1	CASRPGQPYNEQFF	TGTGCCAGCAGACCGGGACAGCCATACAATGAGCAGTTCTTC
TRBV21-1	.	.	TRBJ1-6	CASSKGAGNSPLHF	TGTGCCAGCAGCAAAGGAGCTGGTAATTCACCCCTCCACTTT
TRBV2	TRBD1	few	TRBJ1-2	CASGSPFDRARGYTF	TGTGCCAGCGGCTCCCCTTTCGACAGGGCGAGGGGCTACACCTTC
TRBV6-5	TRBD1	.	TRBJ2-7	CASSYFGQGASYEQYF	TGTGCCAGCAGTTACTTTGGACAGGGGGCGTCCTACGAGCAGTACTTC
TRBV6-1	.	.	TRBJ2-6	CASSGVLMTAGANVLTF	TGTGCCAGCAGTGGGGTCCTAATGACAGCTGGGGCCAACGTCCTGACTTTC
TRBV2	.	.	TRBJ2-7	CASSDRHRDEQYF	TGTGCCAGCAGCGATAGACACAGGGACGAGCAGTACTTC
TRBV7-9	TRBD1	few	TRBJ2-7	CASTHHLGGQGSYEQYF	TGTGCCAGCACCCACCACCTGGGAGGACAGGGTTCTTACGAGCAGTACTTC
TRBV18	TRBD2	.	TRBJ2-1	CASSSTSGRREQFF	TGTGCCAGCTCATCGACTAGCGGGAGGCGTGAGCAGTTCTTC
TRBV9	TRBD1	once	TRBJ2-7	CASSPPRQGFYEQYF	TGTGCCAGCAGCCCCCCGAGACAGGGGTTCTACGAGCAGTACTTC
TRBV28	TRBD1	.	TRBJ1-2	CASSPSGQGRNGYTF	TGTGCCAGCAGCCCATCCGGACAGGGGAGAAATGGCTACACCTTC
TRBV18	.	.	TRBJ1-1	CASSQGMSPEAFF	TGTGCCAGCTCACAGGGGATGTCCCCTGAAGCTTTCTTT
TRBV7-2	TRBD1	.	TRBJ1-1	CASSLLPGGNTEAFF	TGTGCCAGCAGCTTACTTCCAGGGGGGAACACTGAAGCTTTCTTT
TRBV5-4	.	.	TRBJ2-3	CASSFGTKDTQYF	TGTGCCAGCAGCTTCGGTACGAAAGATACGCAGTATTTT
TRBV18	TRBD2	.	TRBJ2-1	CASSPGLASNEQFF	TGTGCCAGCTCACCGGGACTAGCGAGTAATGAGCAGTTCTTC
TRBV6-1	TRBD1	.	TRBJ1-5	CASSGSGTGDSRGQPQHF	TGTGCCAGCAGTGGTTCCGGGACAGGGGATTCGCGCGGTCAGCCCCAGCATTTT
TRBV13	TRBD2	.	TRBJ2-3	CASSLRLAGSTDTQYF	TGTGCCAGCAGCTTAAGACTAGCGGGATCCACAGATACGCAGTATTTT
TRBV5-6	.	.	TRBJ1-1	CASQEWFSFKMNTEAFF	TGTGCCAGCCAGGAATGGTTCTCTTTTAAGATGAACACTGAAGCTTTCTTT
TRBV9	TRBD1	.	TRBJ1-2	CASSARGDSFYGYTF	TGTGCCAGCAGCGCCAGAGGGGACAGTTTCTATGGCTACACCTTC
TRBV19	TRBD1	.	TRBJ1-1	CASSHRGEAFF	TGTGCCAGTAGTCACAGGGGGGAGGCTTTCTTT
TRBV5-4	TRBD2	.	TRBJ2-7	CASRVLAGGPYEQYF	TGTGCCAGCAGAGTACTAGCGGGAGGGCCCTACGAGCAGTACTTC
TRBV5-1	.	once	TRBJ2-5	CASSSRGARETQYF	TGCGCCAGCAGTAGCCGCGGAGCACGAGAGACCCAGTACTTC
TRBV4-2	TRBD1	once	TRBJ2-1	CASSQPIKGGTGAYNEQFF	TGTGCCAGCAGCCAACCGATAAAGGGAGGGACAGGGGCCTACAATGAGCAGTTCTTC
TRBV7-9	.	.	TRBJ2-3	CASSLGDTDTQYF	TGTGCCAGCAGCTTGGGAGACACAGATACGCAGTATTTT
TRBV6-5	TRBD2	.	TRBJ2-5	CASSSKLAGQETQYF	TGTGCCAGCAGTTCAAAACTAGCGGGACAAGAGACCCAGTACTTC
TRBV5-5	.	.	TRBJ1-5	CASSFNGEPQHF	TGTGCCAGCAGCTTCAATGGAGAGCCCCAGCATTTT
TRBV20-1	.	.	TRBJ1-1	CSADSLEAFF	TGCAGTGCCGACAGTCTTGAAGCTTTCTTT
TRBV2	.	.	TRBJ1-5	CASRFGDSNQPQHF	TGTGCCAGCAGGTTCGGGGATAGCAATCAGCCCCAGCATTTT
TRBV4-3	.	once	TRBJ2-7	CASSQVARAETYEQYF	TGCGCCAGCAGCCAAGTTGCCAGGGCCGAGACCTACGAGCAGTACTTC
TRBV19	TRBD2	many	TRBJ2-5	CASSIDHRLAGGPGETQYF	TGTGCCAGTAGTATAGATCATCGACTAGCGGGAGGGCCTGGTGAGACCCAGTACTTC
TRBV7-9	TRBD2	.	TRBJ2-7	CASSRIGLAGAHEQYF	TGTGCCAGCAGCCGCATCGGACTAGCGGGAGCCCACGAGCAGTACTTC
TRBV3-1/TRBV3-2	TRBD1	.	TRBJ1-5	CASSQARGNQPQHF	TGTGCCAGCAGCCAAGCCAGGGGGAATCAGCCCCAGCATTTT
TRBV2	TRBD1	.	TRBJ1-5	CASTPGTGMQPQHF	TGTGCCAGCACCCCGGGGACAGGGATGCAGCCCCAGCATTTT
TRBV3-1/TRBV3-2	.	many	TRBJ2-6	CASSQGGTESSGANVLTF	TGTGCCAGCAGCCAAGGCGGGACAGAAAGCTCTGGGGCCAACGTCCTGACTTTC
TRBV19	TRBD2	.	TRBJ2-5	CASSGGSGGKETQYF	TGTGCCAGTAGTGGCGGGAGCGGGGGAAAAGAGACCCAGTACTTC
TRBV18	.	.	TRBJ1-5	CASSGGSNQPQHF	TGTGCCAGCTCCGGGGGGAGCAATCAGCCCCAGCATTTT
TRBV1	.	.	TRBJ2-5	CTSSQYTRVNQETQYF	TGCACCAGCAGCCAATATACCAGGGTGAACCAAGAGACCCAGTACTTC
TRBV4-2	.	.	TRBJ2-3	CASSQFNSGSTDTQYF	TGTGCCAGCAGCCAATTTAACAGCGGGAGCACAGATACGCAGTATTTT
TRBV9	TRBD2	.	TRBJ2-1	CASSAGGTSGRAVNEQFF	TGTGCCAGCAGCGCGGGAGGGACTAGCGGGAGGGCCGTCAATGAGCAGTTCTTC